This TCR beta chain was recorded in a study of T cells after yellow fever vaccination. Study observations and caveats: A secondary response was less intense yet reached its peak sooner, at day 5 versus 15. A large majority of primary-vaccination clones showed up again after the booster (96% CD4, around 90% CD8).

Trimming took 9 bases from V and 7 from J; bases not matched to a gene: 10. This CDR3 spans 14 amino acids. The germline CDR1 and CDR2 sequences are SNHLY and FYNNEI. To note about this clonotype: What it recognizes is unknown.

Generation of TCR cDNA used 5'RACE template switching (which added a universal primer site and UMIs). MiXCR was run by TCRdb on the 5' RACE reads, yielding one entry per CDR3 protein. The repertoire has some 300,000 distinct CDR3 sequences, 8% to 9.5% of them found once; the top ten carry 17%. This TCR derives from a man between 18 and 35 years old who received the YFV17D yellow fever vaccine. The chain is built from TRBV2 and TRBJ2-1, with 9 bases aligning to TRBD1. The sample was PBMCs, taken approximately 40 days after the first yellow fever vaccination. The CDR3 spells CASGAGTGLNEQFF. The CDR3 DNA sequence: TGTGCCAGTGGAGCCGGGACAGGGCTTAATGAGCAGTTCTTC.